This TCR beta chain came from a study of blood T cell repertoires in COVID-19. Study as a whole: COVID-19 samples, acute and convalescent, were from the United States, Italy and Spain. PBMCs, B-cell-depleted T cells, or T cells provided the cDNA or gDNA that made up the material.

V shed 3 bases and J 1 base; nucleotides not matched to a gene: 6. From germline, CDR1 is ENHRY and CDR2 SYGVKD. There are 16 residues in the CDR3. Original methodology: Estimates of nucleated cell counts were drawn from the amplification of reference gene primers. Measured with immunoSEQ multiplex PCR; TCRdb has only the in-frame clones, and not every one. The V and J calls and clone size come from that table; D and trimming were worked out from the DNA. The repertoire holds 100,000 to 150,000 clones, with 85% to 90% as singletons. This TCR was recovered from a human donor in a cohort sampled during active COVID-19. V and J are TRBV10-3 and TRBJ2-1; 7 nucleotides line up with TRBD1. Sequenced input: peripheral blood. The CDR3 sequence: CAISDRGKGSYNEQFF. In nucleotides, the CDR3 is TGTGCCATCAGTGACAGGGGGAAGGGGTCCTACAATGAGCAGTTCTTC.